This T cell receptor (beta chain) comes out of a study of T cell responses to AZD1222 COVID-19 vaccine. Germline CDR1 and CDR2: LGHNA and YSLEER. CDR3 length: 16 amino acids. V lost 3 bases, J lost 5 bases, and 9 bases stayed unmatched. Study-wide results and caveats: After two AZD1222 doses, spike-specific TCR breadth and depth rose versus day 0. Across the whole spike, CD4 TCRs peaked at regions 160-218 and 743-854.

Comment on this clone: The target antigen is unknown.

The repertoire was sequenced with immunoSEQ multiplex PCR; TCRdb's copy has only in-frame clones and lacks some. The sample includes more than 140,000 clones, 88% of them seen just once. The TCR was taken from an adult in good health. The sample here was peripheral blood, taken on day 0 of MenACWY control vaccination. The chain recombines TRBV4-3 with TRBJ1-3; the match to TRBD1 covers 8 bases. The CDR3 loop reads CASSHNRGSSRNTIYF. CDR3 coding DNA: TGCGCCAGCAGCCACAACAGGGGGTCTTCGAGAAACACCATATATTTT.